These 14 T cell receptor beta chains were all obtained from the same sample, sequenced in a study of beta chain features in type 1 diabetes. The isolated RNA, all of it, was reverse transcribed, so expressed TCRB transcripts were what got sequenced. The repertoire was sequenced with immunoSEQ multiplex PCR; TCRdb's copy has only in-frame clones and lacks some. Among a few hundred thousand clones, around 19% were seen once, and the ten largest hold under 0.05%. The sample was naive CD4+ T cells from blood. The receptors were gathered from a woman younger than 30 in good health.

CDR3 DNA sequence: TGTGCCAGCAGCTTACGGGGGGCAGGGGAGCAGTACTTC. Translated: CASSLRGAGEQYF. The chain combines TRBV7-9 with TRBJ2-7, with D possibly matching TRBD2 (7 bases). The length of the CDR3 is 13 residues. V was cut by 2 bases and J by 7 bases, with 12 bases left in between. Germline loops: CDR1 SEHNR, CDR2 FQNEAQ (reference sequence).

The rearrangement links TRBV18 to TRBJ2-7, with D possibly being TRBD2 (5 bases). Germline V gene sequence: CDR1 KGHSH, CDR2 LQKENI. CDR3 length: 14 residues. V lost 3 bases, J lost 0 bases, and 9 bases lay in between. The CDR3 DNA sequence: TGTGCCAGCTCACCCGGGGAACTCTCCTACGAGCAGTACTTC. As protein: CASSPGELSYEQYF.

The chain recombines TRBV18 with TRBJ2-6, with 7 bases identical to TRBD1. The CDR3 loop spans 15 amino acids. V gave up 0 bases and J gave up 11 bases; unmatched junction bases: 7. Looked up from germline, CDR1 is KGHSH and CDR2 is LQKENI. The CDR3 here is CASSPPERGRYVLTF. The CDR3 region has the DNA TGTGCCAGCTCACCACCGGAGAGGGGGCGGTACGTCCTGACTTTC. The whole variable domain, remainder taken from reference TRBV18 and TRBJ2-6, is NAGVMQNPRHLVRRRGQEARLRCSPMKGHSHVYWYRQLPEEGLKFMVYLQKENIIDESGMPKERFSAEFPKEGPSILRIQQVVRGDSAAYFCASSPPERGRYVLTFGAGSRLTVL.

This clone turned up a few times. The rearrangement links TRBV7-9 to TRBJ2-3; D may be TRBD1 (6 bases). The ends were cut back, 4 bases at V and 6 bases at J, with 8 bases in the middle. Per germline, CDR1 SEHNR and CDR2 FQNEAQ (reference sequence). The CDR3 sequence is 12 residues long. In DNA form, the CDR3 reads TGTGCCAGCAGCTCAACAGGGGATACGCAGTATTTT. Its translation: CASSSTGDTQYF.

This clone was observed a few times. The CDR3 region has the DNA TGCAGCGTTGGTAGGGGGCATAGATGGGACACCGGGGAGCTGTTTTTT. It yields the protein CSVGRGHRWDTGELFF. The chain has TRBV29-1 and TRBJ2-2; 7 positions match TRBD1. The germline CDR1 and CDR2 sequences are SQVTM and ANQGSEA. There are 16 residues in the CDR3. The trim removed 4 bases at V and 3 bases at J, leaving 11 bases unmatched.

V and J are TRBV4-1 and TRBJ1-5, with 10 bases fitting TRBD1. The CDR3 spans 13 residues. The germline gives CDR1 MGHRA, CDR2 YSYEKL. V lost 6 bases and J lost 6; bases outside the gene matches: 2. The DNA for the CDR3 is TGCGCCAGCAGTGGGACAGGGGTTCAGCCCCAGCATTTT. This gives the protein CASSGTGVQPQHF.

This clone was found a few times. The V and J genes are TRBV7-9 and TRBJ2-6; perhaps TRBD1 as D (6 bases). The CDR3 length is 17 residues. The germline V gene encodes CDR1 SEHNR and CDR2 FQNEAQ (reference sequence). The ends were cut back, 7 bases at V and 0 bases at J, with 16 bases in the middle. As DNA, the CDR3 is TGTGCCAGCACCCATTACAGGGACGACTCTGGGGCCAACGTCCTGACTTTC. It translates to CASTHYRDDSGANVLTF.

This clone was recorded a few times. V gene TRBV5-1 combines with J gene TRBJ2-5; perhaps TRBD2 as D (6 bases). Between the trimmed V and J ends, which lost 0 bases and 1 base, there was a span of 13 bases. Germline CDR1 is SGHRS and CDR2 is YFSETQ. This CDR3 contains 16 residues. The CDR3 bases are TGCGCCAGCAGCTTGGGGAATAGCGGTGCCCAAGAGACCCAGTACTTC. Amino acids: CASSLGNSGAQETQYF. Based on the CDR3 plus reference TRBV5-1 and TRBJ2-5, the full variable domain is KAGVTQTPRYLIKTRGQQVTLSCSPISGHRSVSWYQQTPGQGLQFLFEYFSETQRNKGNFPGRFSGRQFSNSRSEMNVSTLELGDSALYLCASSLGNSGAQETQYFGPGTRLLVL.

The V and J genes are TRBV5-1 and TRBJ2-7, with no clear D. The length of the CDR3 is 13 residues. With 2 bases removed from V and 3 bases from J, the gap between germline ends came to 9 bases. Germline CDR1 is SGHRS and CDR2 is YFSETQ. The CDR3 coding sequence is TGCGCCAGCAGCTTCAGACTCAACTACGAGCAGTACTTC. Translating it yields CASSFRLNYEQYF.

This clone was observed a handful of times. This sequence joins TRBV6-1 and TRBJ1-1, with 7 bases aligning to TRBD1. CDR3 length: 13 residues. Germline V gene lookup returns CDR1 MNHNS and CDR2 SASEGT. V shed 5 bases, J shed 1 base, and the junction held 1 base outside the gene matches. DNA for the CDR3: TGTGCCAGCAGTAACAGGGGGAACACTGAAGCTTTCTTT. The encoded protein is CASSNRGNTEAFF.

This rearrangement joins TRBV30 to TRBJ1-1, with 9 nucleotides matching TRBD1. Germline-derived CDR1 and CDR2 are GTSNPN and SVGIG (reference sequence). This CDR3 contains 12 residues. V gave up 7 bases and J gave up 6 bases; unmatched junction bases: 6. The CDR3 DNA is TGTGCCTCGGACAGGGGAGAGGCTGAAGCTTTCTTT. The encoded protein is CASDRGEAEAFF.

V usage is TRBV7-8 and J usage is TRBJ2-7; TRBD1 matches at 7 bases. V lost 5 bases to trimming and J lost 6 bases; unmatched junction nucleotides: 4. Germline V gives CDR1 SGHVS, CDR2 FQNEAQ. The CDR3 consists of 12 residues. DNA of the CDR3: TGTGCCAGCAGCACGGGACAGCTCGAGCAGTACTTC. Translation: CASSTGQLEQYF.

This clone appeared a few times. J is TRBJ1-2 and V is TRBV6-6; D gene uncertain. Germline loops: CDR1 MNHNY, CDR2 SVGAGI (reference sequence). V lost 6 bases and J lost 6, with 20 bases in between. The CDR3 runs to 15 residues. The CDR3 DNA reads TGTGCCAGCAGGACGGAGGGTGGATGGGGTAATGGCTACACCTTC. It yields the protein CASRTEGGWGNGYTF.

This clone was picked up a small number of times. The CDR3 protein is CAWKGGGPETQYF. CDR3 bases: TGTGCCTGGAAGGGGGGAGGGCCTGAGACCCAGTACTTC. V usage is TRBV30 and J usage is TRBJ2-5, with a weak D call TRBD2 (7 bases). CDR1 GTSNPN and CDR2 SVGIG come from the germline V gene (reference sequence). The ends were cut back, 4 bases at V and 5 bases at J, with 14 bases in the middle. CDR3 length: 13 amino acids.